This TCR beta chain is drawn from a study of OX40 agonist ivuxolimab in advanced cancers. Study summary: Given to patients was ivuxolimab, an agonistic anti-OX40 (CD134) antibody. Dose-escalation patients' cancers were hepatocellular carcinoma, melanoma, renal cell or head and neck cancer.

Germline loops: CDR1 SNHLY, CDR2 FYNNEI. The V end lost 4 bases, the J end lost 0 bases, and 4 bases lay between the germline ends. There are 13 residues in the CDR3. On cycle 4 day 1 and cycle 7 day 1, as well as at baseline, blood was sampled. Produced via immunoSEQ multiplex PCR; TCRdb's table is partial and in-frame only. The table has 50,000 to 75,000 clones, around 91% seen once. In its sample, this clone was seen a few times. The antigen is undetermined. Study outcomes and limitations: CD8+ T cells were the subset that, on average, had more expanded clones than CD4+.

This chain connects TRBV2 to TRBJ1-5; unclear D gene. The source of this sequence is an adult with an advanced solid tumor such as melanoma, head and neck, liver or kidney cancer. The sample in question was CD4+ or CD8+ T cells sorted from blood, obtained in a trial of the OX40 agonist ivuxolimab. The CDR3 DNA is TGTGCCAGCAGTGTAAGTAGCAATCAGCCCCAGCATTTT. It specifies CASSVSSNQPQHF.